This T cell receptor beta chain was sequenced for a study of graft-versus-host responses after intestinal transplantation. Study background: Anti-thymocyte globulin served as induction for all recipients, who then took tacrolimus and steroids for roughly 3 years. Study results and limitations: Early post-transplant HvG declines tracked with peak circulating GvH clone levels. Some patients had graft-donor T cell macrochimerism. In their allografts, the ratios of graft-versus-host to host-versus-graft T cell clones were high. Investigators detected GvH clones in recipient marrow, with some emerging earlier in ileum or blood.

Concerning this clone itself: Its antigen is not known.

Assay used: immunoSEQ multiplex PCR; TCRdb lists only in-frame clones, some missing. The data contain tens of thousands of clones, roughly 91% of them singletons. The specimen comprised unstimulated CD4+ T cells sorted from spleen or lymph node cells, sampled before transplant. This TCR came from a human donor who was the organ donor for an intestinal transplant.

The CDR3 DNA is TGTGCCAGCAGCCCTCCTTCCACTAGCGGGAGCGGAACAGATACGCAGTATTTT. As protein: CASSPPSTSGSGTDTQYF. The J gene is TRBJ2-3, the V gene TRBV5-5, with TRBD2 identical over 11 bases. CDR1 and CDR2 (germline): SGHKS, YYEKEE (reference sequence). The CDR3 sequence is 18 residues long. Losses at the gene ends were 4 bases for V and 3 bases for J; bases not matched to a gene: 13.